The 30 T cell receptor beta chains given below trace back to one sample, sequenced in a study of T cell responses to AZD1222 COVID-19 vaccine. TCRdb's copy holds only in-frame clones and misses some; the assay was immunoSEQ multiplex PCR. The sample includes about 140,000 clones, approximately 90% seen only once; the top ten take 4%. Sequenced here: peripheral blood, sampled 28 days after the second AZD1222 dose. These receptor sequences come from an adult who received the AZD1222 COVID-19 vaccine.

The CDR3: CASSHVRGSPASYGYTF. CDR3 in DNA: TGTGCCAGCAGCCACGTAAGGGGGTCGCCGGCTAGCTATGGCTACACCTTC. V and J are TRBV9 and TRBJ1-2; D perhaps matches TRBD1 (6 bases). Trimming removed 4 bases at V and 4 bases at J, with 23 bases between. CDR3 length: 17 amino acids. Germline V gene sequence: CDR1 SGDLS, CDR2 YYNGEE.

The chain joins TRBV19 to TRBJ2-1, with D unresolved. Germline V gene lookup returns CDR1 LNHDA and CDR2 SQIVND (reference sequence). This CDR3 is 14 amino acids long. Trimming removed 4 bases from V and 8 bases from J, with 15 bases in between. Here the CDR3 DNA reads TGTGCCAGTAGTACCCCCGCTCTTAAGGATGAGCAGTTCTTC. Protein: CASSTPALKDEQFF.

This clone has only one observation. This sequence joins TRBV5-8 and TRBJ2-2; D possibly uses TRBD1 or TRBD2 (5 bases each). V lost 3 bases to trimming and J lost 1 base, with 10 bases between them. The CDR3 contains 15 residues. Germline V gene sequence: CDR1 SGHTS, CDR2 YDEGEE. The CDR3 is CASSYGTVNTGELFF. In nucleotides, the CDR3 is TGTGCCAGCAGCTACGGGACGGTGAACACCGGGGAGCTGTTTTTT.

The CDR3 here is CASSSDGLNTEAFF. Here the CDR3 DNA reads TGCGCCAGCAGTTCGGACGGCCTGAACACTGAAGCTTTCTTT. The rearrangement links TRBV5-1 to TRBJ1-1; D call uncertain. Trimming took off 5 bases at V and 0 bases at J, with 11 bases between the two ends. Per germline, CDR1 SGHRS and CDR2 YFSETQ. There are 14 residues in the CDR3.

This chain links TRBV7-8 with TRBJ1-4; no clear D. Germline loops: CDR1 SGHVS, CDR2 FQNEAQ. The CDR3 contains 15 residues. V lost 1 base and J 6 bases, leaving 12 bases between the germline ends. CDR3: CASSLGQFGYEKLFF. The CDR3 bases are TGTGCCAGCAGCTTAGGGCAGTTCGGATATGAAAAACTGTTTTTT. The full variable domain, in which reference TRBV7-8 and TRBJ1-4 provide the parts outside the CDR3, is GAGVSQSPRYKVAKRGQDVALRCDPISGHVSLFWYQQALGQGPEFLTYFQNEAQLDKSGLPSDRFFAERPEGSVSTLKIQRTQQEDSAVYLCASSLGQFGYEKLFFGSGTQLSVL.

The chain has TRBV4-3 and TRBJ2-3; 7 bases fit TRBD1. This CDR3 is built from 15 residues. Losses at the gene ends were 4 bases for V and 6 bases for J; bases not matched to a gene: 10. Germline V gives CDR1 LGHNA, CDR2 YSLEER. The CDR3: CASSLMQGVRDTQYF. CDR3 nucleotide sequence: TGCGCCAGCAGCCTCATGCAGGGGGTCCGGGATACGCAGTATTTT.

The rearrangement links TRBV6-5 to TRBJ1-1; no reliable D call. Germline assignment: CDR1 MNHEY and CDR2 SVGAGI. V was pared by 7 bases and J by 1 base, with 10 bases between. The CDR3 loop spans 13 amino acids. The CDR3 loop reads CASTPSANTEAFF. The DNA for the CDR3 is TGTGCCAGCACCCCGAGCGCGAACACTGAAGCTTTCTTT.

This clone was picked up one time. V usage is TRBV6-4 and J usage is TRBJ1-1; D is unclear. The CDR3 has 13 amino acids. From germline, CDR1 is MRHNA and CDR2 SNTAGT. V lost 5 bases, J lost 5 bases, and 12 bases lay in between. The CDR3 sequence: CASSQEGGTEAFF. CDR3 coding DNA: TGTGCCAGCAGTCAGGAGGGTGGGACTGAAGCTTTCTTT.

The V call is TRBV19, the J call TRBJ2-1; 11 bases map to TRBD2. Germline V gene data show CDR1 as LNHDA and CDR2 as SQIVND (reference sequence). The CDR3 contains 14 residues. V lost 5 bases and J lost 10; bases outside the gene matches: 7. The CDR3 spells CASSLAGGTPEQFF. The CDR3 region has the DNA TGTGCCAGTAGTTTAGCGGGGGGGACCCCGGAGCAGTTCTTC.

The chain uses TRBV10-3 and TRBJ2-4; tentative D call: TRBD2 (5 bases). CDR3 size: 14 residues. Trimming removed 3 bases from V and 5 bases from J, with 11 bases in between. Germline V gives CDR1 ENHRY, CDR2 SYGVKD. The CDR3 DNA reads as TGTGCCATCAGTGACTCGATGAGGGAAAACATTCAGTACTTC. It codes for CAISDSMRENIQYF.

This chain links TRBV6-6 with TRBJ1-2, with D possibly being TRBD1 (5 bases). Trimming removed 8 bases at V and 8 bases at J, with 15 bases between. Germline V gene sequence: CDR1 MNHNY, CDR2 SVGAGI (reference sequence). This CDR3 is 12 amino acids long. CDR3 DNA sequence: TGTGCCAGCGCCCAGGGCTTGGGCGGCTACACCTTC. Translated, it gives CASAQGLGGYTF.

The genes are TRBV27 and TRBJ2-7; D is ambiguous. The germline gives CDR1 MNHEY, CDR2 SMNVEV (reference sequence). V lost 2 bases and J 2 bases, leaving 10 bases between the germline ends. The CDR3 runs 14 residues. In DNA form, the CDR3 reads TGTGCCAGCAGTTTAGGAAATATGCCCTACGAGCAGTACTTC. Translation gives CASSLGNMPYEQYF.

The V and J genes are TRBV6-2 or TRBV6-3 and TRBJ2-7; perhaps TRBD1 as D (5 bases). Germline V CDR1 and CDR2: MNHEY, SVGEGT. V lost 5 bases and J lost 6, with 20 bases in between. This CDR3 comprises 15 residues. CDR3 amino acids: CASSARQGRFFEQYF. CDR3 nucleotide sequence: TGTGCCAGCAGTGCGCGGCAGGGAAGGTTTTTCGAGCAGTACTTC.

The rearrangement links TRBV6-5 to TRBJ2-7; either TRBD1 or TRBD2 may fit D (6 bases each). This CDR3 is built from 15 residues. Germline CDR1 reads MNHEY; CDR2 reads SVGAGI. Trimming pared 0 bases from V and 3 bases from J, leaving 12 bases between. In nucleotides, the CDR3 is TGTGCCAGCAGTTACTCGACCAGGGGAGGCTACGAGCAGTACTTC. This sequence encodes CASSYSTRGGYEQYF.

The CDR3 is CASSSGTGRSYNEQFF. In DNA form, the CDR3 reads TGTGCCAGCAGTTCGGGGACAGGGAGGTCCTACAATGAGCAGTTCTTC. The chain uses TRBV28 and TRBJ2-1; TRBD1 matches at 9 bases. The CDR3 sequence is 16 residues long. The germline V gene encodes CDR1 MDHEN and CDR2 SYDVKM. Trimming took 4 bases from V and 1 from J; bases not matched to a gene: 5. The entire variable domain, with the rest obtained from reference TRBV28 and TRBJ2-1, is as follows: DVKVTQSSRYLVKRTGEKVFLECVQDMDHENMFWYRQDPGLGLRLIYFSYDVKMKEKGDIPEGYSVSREKKERFSLILESASTNQTSMYLCASSSGTGRSYNEQFFGPGTRLTVL.

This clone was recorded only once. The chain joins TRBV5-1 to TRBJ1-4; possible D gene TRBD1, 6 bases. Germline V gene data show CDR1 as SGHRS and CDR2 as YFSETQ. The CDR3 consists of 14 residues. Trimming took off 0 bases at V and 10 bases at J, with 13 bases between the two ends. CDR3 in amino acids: CASSLGEQGGKLFF. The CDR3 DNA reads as TGCGCCAGCAGCTTGGGTGAACAGGGTGGAAAACTGTTTTTT. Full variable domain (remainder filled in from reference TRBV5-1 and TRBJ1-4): KAGVTQTPRYLIKTRGQQVTLSCSPISGHRSVSWYQQTPGQGLQFLFEYFSETQRNKGNFPGRFSGRQFSNSRSEMNVSTLELGDSALYLCASSLGEQGGKLFFGSGTQLSVL.

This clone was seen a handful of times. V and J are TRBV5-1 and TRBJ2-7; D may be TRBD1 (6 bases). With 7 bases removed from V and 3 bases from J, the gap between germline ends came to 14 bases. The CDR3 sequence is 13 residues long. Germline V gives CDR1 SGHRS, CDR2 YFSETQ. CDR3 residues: CASHRDTNYEQYF. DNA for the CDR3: TGCGCCAGCCACCGGGACACAAACTACGAGCAGTACTTC.

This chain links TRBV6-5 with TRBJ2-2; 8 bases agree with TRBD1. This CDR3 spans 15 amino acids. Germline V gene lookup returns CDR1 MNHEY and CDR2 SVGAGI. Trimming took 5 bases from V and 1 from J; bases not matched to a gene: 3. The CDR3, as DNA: TGTGCCAGCAGTCCGGACAGGGAGAACACCGGGGAGCTGTTTTTT. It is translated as CASSPDRENTGELFF.

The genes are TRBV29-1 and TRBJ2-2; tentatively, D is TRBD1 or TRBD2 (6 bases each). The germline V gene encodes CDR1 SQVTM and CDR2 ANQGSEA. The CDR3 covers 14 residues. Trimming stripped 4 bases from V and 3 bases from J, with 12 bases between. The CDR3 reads CSVGGAAHTGELFF. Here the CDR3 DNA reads TGCAGCGTTGGGGGGGCGGCACACACCGGGGAGCTGTTTTTT.

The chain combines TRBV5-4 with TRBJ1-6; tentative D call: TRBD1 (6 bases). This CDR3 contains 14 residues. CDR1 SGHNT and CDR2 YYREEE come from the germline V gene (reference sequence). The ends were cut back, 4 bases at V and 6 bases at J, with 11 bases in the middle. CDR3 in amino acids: CASSSGTPNSPLHF. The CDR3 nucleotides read TGTGCCAGCAGCAGCGGGACACCTAATTCACCCCTCCACTTT.

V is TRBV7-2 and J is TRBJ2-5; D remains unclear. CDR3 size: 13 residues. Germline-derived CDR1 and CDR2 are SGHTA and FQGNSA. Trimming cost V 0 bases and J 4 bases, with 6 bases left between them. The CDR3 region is CASSLATGETQYF. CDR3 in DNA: TGTGCCAGCAGCTTAGCGACGGGAGAGACCCAGTACTTC.

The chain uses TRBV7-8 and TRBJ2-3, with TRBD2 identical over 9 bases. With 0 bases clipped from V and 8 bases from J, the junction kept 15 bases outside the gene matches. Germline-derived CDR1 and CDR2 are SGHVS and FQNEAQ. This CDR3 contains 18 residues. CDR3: CASSLAGASGDRGATQYF. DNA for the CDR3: TGTGCCAGCAGCTTAGCCGGGGCTAGCGGGGACCGGGGGGCTACGCAGTATTTT. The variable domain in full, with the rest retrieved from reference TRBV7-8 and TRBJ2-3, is GAGVSQSPRYKVAKRGQDVALRCDPISGHVSLFWYQQALGQGPEFLTYFQNEAQLDKSGLPSDRFFAERPEGSVSTLKIQRTQQEDSAVYLCASSLAGASGDRGATQYFGPGTRLTVL.

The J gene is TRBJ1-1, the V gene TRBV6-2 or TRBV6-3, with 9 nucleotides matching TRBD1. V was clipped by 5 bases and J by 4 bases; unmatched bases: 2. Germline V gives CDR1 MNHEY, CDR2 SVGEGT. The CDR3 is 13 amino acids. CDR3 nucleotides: TGTGCCAGCAGTCCGGACAGGGGCACTGAAGCTTTCTTT. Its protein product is CASSPDRGTEAFF.

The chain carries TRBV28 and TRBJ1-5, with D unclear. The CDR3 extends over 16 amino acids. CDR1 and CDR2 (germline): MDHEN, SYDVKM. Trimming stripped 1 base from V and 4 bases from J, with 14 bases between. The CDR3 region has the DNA TGTGCCAGCAGTTTATTAACCTTGGACGGAAATCAGCCCCAGCATTTT. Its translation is CASSLLTLDGNQPQHF.

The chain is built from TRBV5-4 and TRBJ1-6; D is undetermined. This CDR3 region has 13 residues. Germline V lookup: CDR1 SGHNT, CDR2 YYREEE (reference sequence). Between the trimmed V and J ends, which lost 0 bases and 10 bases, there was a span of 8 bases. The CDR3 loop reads CASSLEIGSPLHF. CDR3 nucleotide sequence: TGTGCCAGCAGCTTGGAGATAGGCTCACCCCTCCACTTT.

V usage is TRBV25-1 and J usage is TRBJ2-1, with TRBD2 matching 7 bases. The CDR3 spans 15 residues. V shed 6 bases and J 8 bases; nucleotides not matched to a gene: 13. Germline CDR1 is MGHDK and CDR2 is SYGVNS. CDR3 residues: CASSELGGSLHEQFF. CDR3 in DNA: TGTGCCAGCAGCGAGCTTGGCGGGAGTTTGCATGAGCAGTTCTTC. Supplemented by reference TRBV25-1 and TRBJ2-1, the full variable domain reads EADIYQTPRYLVIGTGKKITLECSQTMGHDKMYWYQQDPGMELHLIHYSYGVNSTEKGDLSSESTVSRIRTEHFPLTLESARPSHTSQYLCASSELGGSLHEQFFGPGTRLTVL.

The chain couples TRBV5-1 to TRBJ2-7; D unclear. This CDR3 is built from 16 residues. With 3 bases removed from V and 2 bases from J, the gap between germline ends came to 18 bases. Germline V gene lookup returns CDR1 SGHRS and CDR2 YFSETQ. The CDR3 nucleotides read TGCGCCAGCAGCTCTGGGATTGGTGGAGCCGCCTACGAGCAGTACTTC. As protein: CASSSGIGGAAYEQYF.

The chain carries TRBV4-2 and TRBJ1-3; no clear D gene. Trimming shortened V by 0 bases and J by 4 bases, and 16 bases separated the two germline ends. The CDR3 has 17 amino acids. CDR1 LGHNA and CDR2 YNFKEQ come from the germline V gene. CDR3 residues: CASSQDGLGGIGNTIYF. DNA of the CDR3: TGTGCCAGCAGCCAAGATGGACTCGGAGGGATCGGAAACACCATATATTTT.

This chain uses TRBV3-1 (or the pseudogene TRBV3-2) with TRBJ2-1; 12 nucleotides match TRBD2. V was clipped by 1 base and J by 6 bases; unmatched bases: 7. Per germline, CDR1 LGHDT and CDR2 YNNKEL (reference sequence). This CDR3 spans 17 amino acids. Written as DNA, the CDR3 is TGTGCCAGCAGCCAAGTCGGAGGACTAGCGGGACGCAATGAGCAGTTCTTC. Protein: CASSQVGGLAGRNEQFF.

This CDR3 is CASSSFQGLKQFF. The CDR3 DNA sequence: TGTGCCAGCAGTTCTTTCCAAGGGTTGAAGCAGTTCTTC. The chain recombines TRBV27 with TRBJ2-1; D is undetermined. CDR1 is MNHEY and CDR2 is SMNVEV in the germline V gene (reference sequence). Deletions cut 4 bases from V and 11 bases from J, with 15 bases between. CDR3 length: 13 amino acids.